Listed below are T cell receptor beta chains from one sample, sequenced in a study of cytomegalovirus exposure and HLA in healthy donors. This table comes from immunoSEQ multiplex PCR, and its TCRdb copy is limited to in-frame clones, with some not included. The table includes some 170,000 clones, about 72% detected once. Input material: PBMCs. These receptors all stem from a human donor in good health. The CDR3 runs from the conserved cysteine through the conserved F or W. A D gene is named only where the DNA matches it firmly. Not every row has a clone size; where given, it reads once, few, many or a size class.

D gene | clone size | J gene | V gene | CDR3 DNA | CDR3 protein
. | . | TRBJ1-1 | TRBV7-3 | TGTGCCAGCAGCTTAACACCTTCGGGGAACACTGAAGCTTTCTTT | CASSLTPSGNTEAFF
. | . | TRBJ2-2 | TRBV19 | TGTGCCAGTAGTATGGGCGGGTCCGGGGAGCTGTTTTTT | CASSMGGSGELFF
. | . | TRBJ2-1 | TRBV5-6 | TGTGCCAGCAGCAAGGGACAAGAATATTACAATGAGCAGTTCTTC | CASSKGQEYYNEQFF
. | once | TRBJ1-2 | TRBV5-1 | TGCGCCAGCATCCCGCAGGCAGGGGAGGGTGGCTACACCTTC | CASIPQAGEGGYTF
TRBD1 | . | TRBJ2-7 | TRBV10-3 | TGTGCCATCAGTGAGGGGCTTTTGGGACAGGGAACCTACGAGCAGTACTTC | CAISEGLLGQGTYEQYF
TRBD1 | . | TRBJ1-1 | TRBV5-1 | TGCGCCAGCAGCACAGGGGGTAGGACTGAAGCTTTCTTT | CASSTGGRTEAFF
TRBD1 | . | TRBJ2-7 | TRBV5-1 | TGCGCCAGTACACAGGGGTTGGCCTACGAGCAGTACTTC | CASTQGLAYEQYF
TRBD1 | few | TRBJ1-1 | TRBV4-3 | TGCGCCAGCAGCCAAGATGCAGGGGGCGGCACTGAAGCTTTCTTT | CASSQDAGGGTEAFF
. | . | TRBJ2-5 | TRBV5-1 | TGCGCCAGCAGCTTGGGGTTTCGGGAGACCCAGTACTTC | CASSLGFRETQYF
TRBD1 | . | TRBJ1-4 | TRBV4-3 | TGCGCCAGCAGCCAAGAATGGACAGGGGGCAAAGAAAAACTGTTTTTT | CASSQEWTGGKEKLFF
. | once | TRBJ2-1 | TRBV27 | TGTGCCAGCAGTTTATCGTTGGGGGCGATATCCTACAATGAGCAGTTCTTC | CASSLSLGAISYNEQFF
TRBD1 | once | TRBJ1-1 | TRBV6-5 | TGTGCCAGCACCCCGGACAGGGTTGGAACTGAAGCTTTCTTT | CASTPDRVGTEAFF
. | once | TRBJ1-1 | TRBV11-2 | TGTGCCAGCAGCGTCACAGGCGAGAACACTGAAGCTTTCTTT | CASSVTGENTEAFF
TRBD2 | . | TRBJ2-7 | TRBV14 | TGTGCCAGCAGCCAAGGGGCCGGGGGGTACGAGCAGTACTTC | CASSQGAGGYEQYF
. | . | TRBJ2-2 | TRBV10-1 | TGCGCCAGCAGTGAGTCAAGGAACGGGGAGCTGTTTTTT | CASSESRNGELFF
. | . | TRBJ2-3 | TRBV7-2 | TGTGCCAGCAGCTTAGCGGGGGGGGCCGAAGATACGCAGTATTTT | CASSLAGGAEDTQYF
. | . | TRBJ1-1 | TRBV19 | TGTGCCAGTAACTGGGACGGGCGGGGGGCCACTGAAGCTTTCTTT | CASNWDGRGATEAFF
TRBD1 | . | TRBJ1-2 | TRBV19 | TGTGCCACCACCGGACAGGGCTTGGGCTACACCTTC | CATTGQGLGYTF
TRBD2 | few | TRBJ2-7 | TRBV10-3 | TGTGCCATCAGTGATTCCGGGACTAGCGGGGCTACGCTCTCCTACGAGCAGTACTTC | CAISDSGTSGATLSYEQYF
TRBD1 | . | TRBJ1-2 | TRBV7-2 | TGTGCCAGCAGCTTACCCAACGACAGGGGTGACTACACCTTC | CASSLPNDRGDYTF
. | . | TRBJ2-3 | TRBV27 | TGTGCCAGCAGTCCCCTGGCGGGGGCCTACACAGATACGCAGTATTTT | CASSPLAGAYTDTQYF
TRBD1 | . | TRBJ1-2 | TRBV9 | TGTGCCAGCAGCGTATATGGTACAGGGGCGAATGGCTACACCTTC | CASSVYGTGANGYTF
. | . | TRBJ2-4 | TRBV21-1 | TGTGCCAGCAGCAAAGTCGCAGGATTTAACAAAAACATTCAGTACTTC | CASSKVAGFNKNIQYF
TRBD2 | . | TRBJ2-1 | TRBV5-1 | TGCGCCAGCAGCTTGGATGGACTAGCGGGGGGGCTCGAGCAGTTCTTC | CASSLDGLAGGLEQFF
TRBD2 | . | TRBJ2-5 | TRBV11-2 | TGTGCCAGCAGCTTAGGAGGACTAGCGGGGGGGCGGGGAGAGACCCAGTACTTC | CASSLGGLAGGRGETQYF
TRBD2 | . | TRBJ2-7 | TRBV5-1 | TGCGCCAGCAGCTTGGGTAGCGGGGCCTACGAGCAGTACTTC | CASSLGSGAYEQYF
. | . | TRBJ1-2 | TRBV7-3 | TGTGCCAGCAGCTTAGAAGCGGTCAGTGGCTATGGCTACACCTTC | CASSLEAVSGYGYTF
. | . | TRBJ2-3 | TRBV6-5 | TGTGCCAGCAGTTGGAACAGGGATAGCACAGATACGCAGTATTTT | CASSWNRDSTDTQYF
TRBD1 | once | TRBJ1-4 | TRBV2 | TGTGCCAGCAGTGAACAGGGGGATCCCAATGAAAAACTGTTTTTT | CASSEQGDPNEKLFF
. | . | TRBJ1-3 | TRBV4-3 | TGCGCCAGCAGCCAAGATAGCGGAGACACCATATATTTT | CASSQDSGDTIYF
TRBD2 | . | TRBJ2-1 | TRBV5-1 | TGCGCCAGCAGCTTGGCCGTGTCGGGGGGGCACAATGAGCAGTTCTTC | CASSLAVSGGHNEQFF
. | . | TRBJ2-7 | TRBV28 | TGTGCCAGCAGTCCGGGATCCTACGAGCAGTACTTC | CASSPGSYEQYF
. | . | TRBJ2-6 | TRBV30 | TGTGCCTTTGGGGGGTTCTCTGGGGCCAACGTCCTGACTTTC | CAFGGFSGANVLTF
TRBD2 | few | TRBJ2-3 | TRBV4-2 | TGTGCCAGCAGCCAAGGCCCAGCTAGCGGGGGCGGAGATACGCAGTATTTT | CASSQGPASGGGDTQYF
TRBD2 | . | TRBJ2-3 | TRBV4-1 | TGCGCCAGCAGCCAAGATATAGCGGGGCTGTGGACAGATACGCAGTATTTT | CASSQDIAGLWTDTQYF
TRBD1 | . | TRBJ2-7 | TRBV11-2 | TGTGCCAGCAGCGTCGCTCCGGGACAGGGATCCTACGAGCAGTACTTC | CASSVAPGQGSYEQYF
. | . | TRBJ2-5 | TRBV15 | TGTGCCACCAGCAGTGGACTCCCGGACCAAGAGACCCAGTACTTC | CATSSGLPDQETQYF
TRBD2 | few | TRBJ2-4 | TRBV7-2 | TGTGCCAGCAGCTTAGTAGGGACTAGCGCCCAGAACATTCAGTACTTC | CASSLVGTSAQNIQYF
. | few | TRBJ1-4 | TRBV27 | TGTGCCAGCAGTGGAAGCGGGCAGAGCGATGGAAAACTGTTTTTT | CASSGSGQSDGKLFF
. | . | TRBJ2-2 | TRBV19 | TGTGCCAGTGGCACCGGACAGAGCCGATTTACCGGGGAGCTGTTTTTT | CASGTGQSRFTGELFF
. | . | TRBJ2-3 | TRBV12-5 | TGTGCTAGTGGTAACTCCGGGGAGAGCACAGATACGCAGTATTTT | CASGNSGESTDTQYF
. | once | TRBJ1-1 | TRBV10-1 | TGCGCCAGCTCGGACAGAGCTAACGAAGCTTTCTTT | CASSDRANEAFF
. | . | TRBJ2-1 | TRBV9 | TGTGCCAGCAGCTTCTCCGGGAATGAGCAGTTCTTC | CASSFSGNEQFF
TRBD1 | . | TRBJ2-2 | TRBV28 | TGTGCCAGCAGTTCATCAGGGGGCCCCGAACCCGGGGAGCTGTTTTTT | CASSSSGGPEPGELFF
TRBD2 | . | TRBJ2-3 | TRBV10-3 | TGTGCCATCAGTTCCGGACTAGCGGGGGGGACAGATACGCAGTATTTT | CAISSGLAGGTDTQYF
. | . | TRBJ2-7 | TRBV7-9 | TGTGCCAGCAGCCTCGGGGGGGACAGTGTCTACGAGCAGTACTTC | CASSLGGDSVYEQYF
TRBD1 | . | TRBJ2-7 | TRBV7-9 | TGTGCCAGCAGCTTCACAGGGGGCAATAGGCCCTACGAGCAGTACTTC | CASSFTGGNRPYEQYF